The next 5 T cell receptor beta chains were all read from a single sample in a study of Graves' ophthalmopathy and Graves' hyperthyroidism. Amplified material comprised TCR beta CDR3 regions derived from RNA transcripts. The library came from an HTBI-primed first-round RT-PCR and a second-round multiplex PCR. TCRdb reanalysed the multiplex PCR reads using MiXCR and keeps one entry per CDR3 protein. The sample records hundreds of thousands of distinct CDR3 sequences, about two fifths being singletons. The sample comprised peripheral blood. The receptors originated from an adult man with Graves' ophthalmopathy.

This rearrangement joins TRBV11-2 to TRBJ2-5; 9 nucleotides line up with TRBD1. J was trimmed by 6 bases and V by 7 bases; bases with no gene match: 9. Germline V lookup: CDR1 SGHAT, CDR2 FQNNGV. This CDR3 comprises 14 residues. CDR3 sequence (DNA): TGTGCCAGCACCGGGGACAGGGTGGGAAAGACCCAGTACTTC. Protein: CASTGDRVGKTQYF.

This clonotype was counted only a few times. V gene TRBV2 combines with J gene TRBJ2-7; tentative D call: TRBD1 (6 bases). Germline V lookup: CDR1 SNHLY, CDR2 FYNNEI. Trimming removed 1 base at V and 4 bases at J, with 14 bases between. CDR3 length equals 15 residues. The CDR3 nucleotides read TGTGCCAGCAGTGAAGGTCTAGGGGGATCGTACGAGCAGTACTTC. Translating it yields CASSEGLGGSYEQYF.

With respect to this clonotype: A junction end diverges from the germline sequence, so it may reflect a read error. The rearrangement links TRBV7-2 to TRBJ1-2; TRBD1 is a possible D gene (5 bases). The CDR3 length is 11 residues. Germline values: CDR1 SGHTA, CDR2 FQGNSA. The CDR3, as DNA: TGCAGCGTTGGGACGGCTCGAGGCTACACCTTC. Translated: CSVGTARGYTF. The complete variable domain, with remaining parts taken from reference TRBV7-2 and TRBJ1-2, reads GAGVSQSPSNKVTEKGKDVELRCDPISGHTALYWYRQSLGQGLEFLIYFQGNSAPDKSGLPSDRFSAERTGGSVSTLTIQRTQQEDSAVYLCSVGTARGYTFGSGTRLTVV.

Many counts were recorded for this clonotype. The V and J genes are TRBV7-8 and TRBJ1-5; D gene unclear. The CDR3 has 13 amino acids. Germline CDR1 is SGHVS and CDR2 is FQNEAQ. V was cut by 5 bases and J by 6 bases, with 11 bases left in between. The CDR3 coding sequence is TGTGCCAGCAGCCCGGGCAGAGCTCAGCCCCAGCATTTT. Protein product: CASSPGRAQPQHF. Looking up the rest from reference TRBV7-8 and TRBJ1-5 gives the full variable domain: GAGVSQSPRYKVAKRGQDVALRCDPISGHVSLFWYQQALGQGPEFLTYFQNEAQLDKSGLPSDRFFAERPEGSVSTLKIQRTQQEDSAVYLCASSPGRAQPQHFGDGTRLSIL.

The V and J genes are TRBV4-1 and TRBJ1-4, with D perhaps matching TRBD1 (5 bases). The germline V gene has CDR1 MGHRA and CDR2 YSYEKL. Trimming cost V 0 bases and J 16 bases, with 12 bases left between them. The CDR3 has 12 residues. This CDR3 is CASSQDFGGRFF. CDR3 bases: TGCGCCAGCAGCCAAGATTTTGGGGGGAGGTTTTTT.